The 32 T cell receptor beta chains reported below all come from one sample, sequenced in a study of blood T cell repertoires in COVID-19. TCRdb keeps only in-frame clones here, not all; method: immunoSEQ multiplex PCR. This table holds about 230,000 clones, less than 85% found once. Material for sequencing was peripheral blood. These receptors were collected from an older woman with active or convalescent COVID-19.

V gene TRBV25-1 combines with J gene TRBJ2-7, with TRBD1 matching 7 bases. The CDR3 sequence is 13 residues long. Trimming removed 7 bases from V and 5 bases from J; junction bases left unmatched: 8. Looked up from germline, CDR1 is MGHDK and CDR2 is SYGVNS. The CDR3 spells CASTSDRANEQYF. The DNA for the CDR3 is TGTGCCAGCACTTCCGACAGGGCCAACGAGCAGTACTTC.

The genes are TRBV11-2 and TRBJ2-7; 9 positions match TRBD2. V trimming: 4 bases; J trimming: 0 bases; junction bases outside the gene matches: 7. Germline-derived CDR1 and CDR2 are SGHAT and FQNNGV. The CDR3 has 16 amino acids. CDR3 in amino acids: CASSSWAGGRSYEQYF. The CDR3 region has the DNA TGTGCCAGCAGCTCTTGGGCGGGAGGGCGCTCCTACGAGCAGTACTTC.

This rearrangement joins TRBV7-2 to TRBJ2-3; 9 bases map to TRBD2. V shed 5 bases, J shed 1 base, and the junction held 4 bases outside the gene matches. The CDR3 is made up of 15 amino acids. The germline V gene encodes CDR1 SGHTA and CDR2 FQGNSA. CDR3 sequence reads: CASSPGTSRTDTQYF. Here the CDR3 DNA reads TGTGCCAGCAGCCCCGGGACTAGCCGCACAGATACGCAGTATTTT.

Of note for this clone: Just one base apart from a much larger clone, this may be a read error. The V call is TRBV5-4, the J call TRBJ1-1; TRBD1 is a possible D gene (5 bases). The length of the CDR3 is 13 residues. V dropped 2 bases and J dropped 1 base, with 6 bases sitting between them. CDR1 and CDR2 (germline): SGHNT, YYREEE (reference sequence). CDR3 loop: CASSFQGNTEAFF. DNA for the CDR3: TGTGCCAGCAGCTTTCAGGGGAACACTGAAGCTTTCTTT.

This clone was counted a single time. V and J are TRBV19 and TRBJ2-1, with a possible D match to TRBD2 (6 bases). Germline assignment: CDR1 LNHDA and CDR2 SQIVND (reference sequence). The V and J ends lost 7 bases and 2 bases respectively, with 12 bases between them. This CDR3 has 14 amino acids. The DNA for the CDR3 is TGTGCCAGTACTCCGGGACTTCCCTACAATGAGCAGTTCTTC. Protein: CASTPGLPYNEQFF.

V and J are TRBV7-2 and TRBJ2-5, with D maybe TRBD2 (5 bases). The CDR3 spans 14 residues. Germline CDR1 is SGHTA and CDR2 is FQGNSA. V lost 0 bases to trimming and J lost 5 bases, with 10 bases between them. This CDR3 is CASSLASGYETQYF. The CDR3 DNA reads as TGTGCCAGCAGCTTAGCCAGCGGTTATGAGACCCAGTACTTC.

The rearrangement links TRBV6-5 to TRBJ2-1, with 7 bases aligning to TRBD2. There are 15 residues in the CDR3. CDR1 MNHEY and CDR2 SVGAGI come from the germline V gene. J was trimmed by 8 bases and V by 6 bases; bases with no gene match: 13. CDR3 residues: CASRIGSGGRDEQFF. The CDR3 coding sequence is TGTGCCAGCAGGATTGGTTCTGGCGGGAGAGATGAGCAGTTCTTC.

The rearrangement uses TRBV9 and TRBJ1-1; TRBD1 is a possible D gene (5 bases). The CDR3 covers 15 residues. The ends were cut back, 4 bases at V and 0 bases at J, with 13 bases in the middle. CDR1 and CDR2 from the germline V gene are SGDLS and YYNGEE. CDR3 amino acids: CASSPQTVMNTEAFF. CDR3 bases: TGTGCCAGCAGCCCTCAGACAGTAATGAACACTGAAGCTTTCTTT.

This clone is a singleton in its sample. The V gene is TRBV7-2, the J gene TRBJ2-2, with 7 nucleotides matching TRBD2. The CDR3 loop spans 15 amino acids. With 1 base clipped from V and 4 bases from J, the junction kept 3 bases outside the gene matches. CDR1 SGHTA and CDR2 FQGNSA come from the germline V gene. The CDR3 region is CASSLGGGLTGELFF. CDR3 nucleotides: TGTGCCAGCAGCTTAGGGGGAGGGCTCACCGGGGAGCTGTTTTTT. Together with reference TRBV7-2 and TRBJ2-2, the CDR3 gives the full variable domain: GAGVSQSPSNKVTEKGKDVELRCDPISGHTALYWYRQSLGQGLEFLIYFQGNSAPDKSGLPSDRFSAERTGGSVSTLTIQRTQQEDSAVYLCASSLGGGLTGELFFGEGSRLTVL.

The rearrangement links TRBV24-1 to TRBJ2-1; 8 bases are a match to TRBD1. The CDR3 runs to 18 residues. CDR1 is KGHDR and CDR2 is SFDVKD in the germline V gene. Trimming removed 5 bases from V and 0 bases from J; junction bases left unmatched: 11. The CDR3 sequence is CATSGNPGQVSSYNEQFF. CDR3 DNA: TGTGCCACCAGTGGGAATCCGGGACAGGTGAGCTCCTACAATGAGCAGTTCTTC.

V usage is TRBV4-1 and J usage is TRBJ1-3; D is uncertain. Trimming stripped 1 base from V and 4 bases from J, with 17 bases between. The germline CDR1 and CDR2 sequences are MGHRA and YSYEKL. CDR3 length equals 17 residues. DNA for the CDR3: TGCGCCAGCAGCCAAGGCTCCTCGGGCTGGGAGGGAAACACCATATATTTT. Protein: CASSQGSSGWEGNTIYF.

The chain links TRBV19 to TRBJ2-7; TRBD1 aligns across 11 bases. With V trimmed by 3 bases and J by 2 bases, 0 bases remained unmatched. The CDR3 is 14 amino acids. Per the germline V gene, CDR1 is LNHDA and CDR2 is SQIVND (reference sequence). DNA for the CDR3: TGTGCCAGTAGTATGGGACAGGGGGCCTACGAGCAGTACTTC. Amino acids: CASSMGQGAYEQYF.

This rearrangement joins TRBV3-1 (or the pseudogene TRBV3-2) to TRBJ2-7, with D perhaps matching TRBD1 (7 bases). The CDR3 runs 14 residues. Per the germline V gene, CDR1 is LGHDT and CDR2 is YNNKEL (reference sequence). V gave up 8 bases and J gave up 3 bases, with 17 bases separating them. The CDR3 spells CASQQRGRDYEQYF. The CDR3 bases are TGTGCCAGCCAACAAAGGGGGCGGGACTACGAGCAGTACTTC.

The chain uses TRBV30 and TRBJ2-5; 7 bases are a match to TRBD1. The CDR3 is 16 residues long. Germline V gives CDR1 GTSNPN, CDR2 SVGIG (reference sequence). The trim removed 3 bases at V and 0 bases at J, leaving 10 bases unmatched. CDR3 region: CAWRPNRGLYQETQYF. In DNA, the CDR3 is TGTGCCTGGAGGCCAAACAGGGGCCTGTACCAAGAGACCCAGTACTTC.

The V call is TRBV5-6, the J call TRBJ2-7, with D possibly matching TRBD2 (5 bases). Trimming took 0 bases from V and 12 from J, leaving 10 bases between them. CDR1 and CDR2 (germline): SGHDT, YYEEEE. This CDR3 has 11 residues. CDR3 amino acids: CASSLGTRVYF. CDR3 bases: TGTGCCAGCAGCTTGGGGACTCGGGTGTACTTC.

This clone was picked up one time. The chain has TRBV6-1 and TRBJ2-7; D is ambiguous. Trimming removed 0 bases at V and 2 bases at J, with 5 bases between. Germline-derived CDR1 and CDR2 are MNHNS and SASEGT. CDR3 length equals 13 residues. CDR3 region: CASSEAQTYEQYF. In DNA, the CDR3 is TGTGCCAGCAGTGAAGCTCAAACCTACGAGCAGTACTTC.

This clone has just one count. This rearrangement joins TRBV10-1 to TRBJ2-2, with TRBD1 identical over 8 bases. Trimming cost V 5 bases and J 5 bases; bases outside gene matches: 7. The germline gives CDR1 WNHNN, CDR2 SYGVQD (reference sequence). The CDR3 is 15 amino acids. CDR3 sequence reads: CASSPGQGGTGELFF. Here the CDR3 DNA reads TGCGCCAGCAGTCCCGGACAGGGCGGGACCGGGGAGCTGTTTTTT.

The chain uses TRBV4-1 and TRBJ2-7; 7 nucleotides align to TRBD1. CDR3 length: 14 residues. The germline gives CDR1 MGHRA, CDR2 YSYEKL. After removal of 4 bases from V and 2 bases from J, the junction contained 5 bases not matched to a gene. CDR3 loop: CASSRDRVAYEQYF. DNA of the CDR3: TGCGCCAGCAGCCGCGACAGGGTCGCCTACGAGCAGTACTTC.

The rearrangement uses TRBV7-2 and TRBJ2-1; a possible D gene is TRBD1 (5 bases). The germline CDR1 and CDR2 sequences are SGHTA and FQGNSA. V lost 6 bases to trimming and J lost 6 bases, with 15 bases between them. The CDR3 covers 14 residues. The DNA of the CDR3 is TGTGCCAGCAGTACGGACAACGGCCGCAATGAGCAGTTCTTC. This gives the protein CASSTDNGRNEQFF.

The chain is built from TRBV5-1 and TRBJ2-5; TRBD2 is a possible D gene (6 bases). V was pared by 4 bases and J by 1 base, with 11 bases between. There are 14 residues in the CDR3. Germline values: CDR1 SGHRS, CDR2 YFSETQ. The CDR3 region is CASSAGSRQETQYF. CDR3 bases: TGCGCCAGCAGCGCCGGGAGTCGCCAAGAGACCCAGTACTTC.

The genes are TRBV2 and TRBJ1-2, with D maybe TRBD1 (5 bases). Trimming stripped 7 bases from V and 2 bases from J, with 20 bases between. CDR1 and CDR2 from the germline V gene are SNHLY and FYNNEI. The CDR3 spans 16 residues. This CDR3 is CASNHRPLGGNYGYTF. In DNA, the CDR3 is TGTGCCAGCAATCACCGCCCCCTTGGGGGGAACTATGGCTACACCTTC.

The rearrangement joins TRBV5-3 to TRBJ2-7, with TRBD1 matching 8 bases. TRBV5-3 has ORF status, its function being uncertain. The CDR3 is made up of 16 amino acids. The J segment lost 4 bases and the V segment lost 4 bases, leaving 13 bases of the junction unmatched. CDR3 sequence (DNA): TGTGCCAGAAGCCCCAACCCCAGGGGGCGTCTTTACGAGCAGTACTTC. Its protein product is CARSPNPRGRLYEQYF.

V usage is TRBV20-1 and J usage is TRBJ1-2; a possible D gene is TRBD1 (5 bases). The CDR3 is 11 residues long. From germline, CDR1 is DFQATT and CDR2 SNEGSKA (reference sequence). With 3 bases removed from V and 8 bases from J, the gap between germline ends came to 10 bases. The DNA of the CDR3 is TGCAGTGCTAGCAGGGATCGGGGCTACACCTTC. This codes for CSASRDRGYTF.

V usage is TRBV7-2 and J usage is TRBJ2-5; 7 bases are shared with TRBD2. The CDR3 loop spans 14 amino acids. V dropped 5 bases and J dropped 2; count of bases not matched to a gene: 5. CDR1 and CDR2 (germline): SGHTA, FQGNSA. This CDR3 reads CASSPGGLQETQYF. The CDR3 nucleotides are TGTGCCAGCAGCCCCGGGGGACTACAAGAGACCCAGTACTTC.

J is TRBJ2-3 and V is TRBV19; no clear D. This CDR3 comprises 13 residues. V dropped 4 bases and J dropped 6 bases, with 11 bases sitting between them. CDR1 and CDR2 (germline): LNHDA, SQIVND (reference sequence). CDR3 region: CASSKLLRDTQYF. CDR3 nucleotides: TGTGCCAGTAGTAAACTTCTTCGGGATACGCAGTATTTT.

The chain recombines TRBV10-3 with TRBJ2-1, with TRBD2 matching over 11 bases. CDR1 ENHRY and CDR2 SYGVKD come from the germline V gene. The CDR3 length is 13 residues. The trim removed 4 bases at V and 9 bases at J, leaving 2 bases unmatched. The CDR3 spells CAISGLAGGEQFF. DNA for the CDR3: TGTGCCATCAGTGGGCTAGCGGGAGGTGAGCAGTTCTTC.

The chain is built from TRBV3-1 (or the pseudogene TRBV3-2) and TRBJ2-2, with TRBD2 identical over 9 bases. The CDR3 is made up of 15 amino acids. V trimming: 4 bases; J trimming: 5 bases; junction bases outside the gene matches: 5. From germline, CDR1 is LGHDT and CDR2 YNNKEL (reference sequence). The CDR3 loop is CASSPRLAVTGELFF. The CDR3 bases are TGTGCCAGCAGCCCAAGACTAGCGGTGACCGGGGAGCTGTTTTTT.

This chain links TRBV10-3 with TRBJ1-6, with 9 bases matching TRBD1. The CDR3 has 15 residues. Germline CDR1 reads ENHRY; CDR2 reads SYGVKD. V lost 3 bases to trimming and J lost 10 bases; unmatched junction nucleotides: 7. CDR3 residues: CAISEWDRVESPLHF. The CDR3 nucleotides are TGTGCCATCAGTGAATGGGACAGGGTAGAATCACCCCTCCACTTT.

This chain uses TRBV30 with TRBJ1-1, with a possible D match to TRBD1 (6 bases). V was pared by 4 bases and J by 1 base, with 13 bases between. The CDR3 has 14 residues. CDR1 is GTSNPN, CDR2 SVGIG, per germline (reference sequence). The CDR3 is CAWNRGGSNTEAFF. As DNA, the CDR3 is TGTGCCTGGAATAGGGGGGGTTCGAACACTGAAGCTTTCTTT.

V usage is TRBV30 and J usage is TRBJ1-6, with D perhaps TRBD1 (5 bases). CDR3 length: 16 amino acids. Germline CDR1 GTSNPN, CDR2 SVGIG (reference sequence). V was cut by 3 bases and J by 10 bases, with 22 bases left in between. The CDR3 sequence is CAWSRLGTGGASPLHF. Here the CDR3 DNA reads TGTGCCTGGAGCCGACTTGGGACTGGCGGGGCGTCACCCCTCCACTTT.

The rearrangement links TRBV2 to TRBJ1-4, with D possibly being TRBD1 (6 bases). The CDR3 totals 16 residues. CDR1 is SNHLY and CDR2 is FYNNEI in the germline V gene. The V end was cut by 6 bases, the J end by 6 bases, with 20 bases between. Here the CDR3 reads CASSGIAGASYEKLFF. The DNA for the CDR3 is TGTGCCAGCAGCGGTATTGCGGGGGCGTCGTATGAAAAACTGTTTTTT.

The CDR3 spells CASNSGGNEQFF. CDR3 bases: TGTGCCAGCAACTCGGGGGGTAATGAGCAGTTCTTC. The chain carries TRBV28 and TRBJ2-1, with 7 bases identical to TRBD2. V was clipped by 7 bases and J by 7 bases; unmatched bases: 4. Germline V gene lookup returns CDR1 MDHEN and CDR2 SYDVKM. This CDR3 comprises 12 residues.